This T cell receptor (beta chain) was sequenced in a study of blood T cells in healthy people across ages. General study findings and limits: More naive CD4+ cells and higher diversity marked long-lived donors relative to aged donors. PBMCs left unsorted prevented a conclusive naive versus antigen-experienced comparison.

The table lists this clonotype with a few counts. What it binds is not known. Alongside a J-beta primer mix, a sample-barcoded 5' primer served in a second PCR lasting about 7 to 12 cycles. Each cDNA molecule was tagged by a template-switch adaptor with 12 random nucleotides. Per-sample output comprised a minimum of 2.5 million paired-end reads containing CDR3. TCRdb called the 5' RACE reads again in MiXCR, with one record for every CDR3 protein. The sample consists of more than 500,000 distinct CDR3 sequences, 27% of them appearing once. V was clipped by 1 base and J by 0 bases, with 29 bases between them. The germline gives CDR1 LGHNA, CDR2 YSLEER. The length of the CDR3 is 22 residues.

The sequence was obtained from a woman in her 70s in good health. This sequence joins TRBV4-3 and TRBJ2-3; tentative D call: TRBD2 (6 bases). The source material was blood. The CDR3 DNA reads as TGCGCCAGCAGCCAAGCGATAACTTCGCTAGCGTGGGCGGGCGGAAGCACAGATACGCAGTATTTT. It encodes CASSQAITSLAWAGGSTDTQYF.